This TCR beta chain was retrieved from a study of CD8+ T cells in alopecia areata. Turning to the study itself: Treated patients swallowed 5 to 10 mg of oral tofacitinib twice daily.

The count of this clone is one. Its antigen is unidentified. Reverse transcription of extracted RNA yielded cDNA, which provided the sequencing template. Libraries were prepared by immunoSEQ multiplex PCR; TCRdb keeps only in-frame clonotypes and omits some of them. The sample lists roughly 150,000 clones, about 50% occurring once. Study conclusions and caveats: Lesional scalp exceeded normal scalp in clonality, especially in alopecia totalis/universalis. Sharing of TCR sequences between patients (possibly for HLA-related reasons) was less clear than in mice.

The TCR sequence derives from a human donor with alopecia areata. Sequenced here: CD8+ T cells sorted from blood, sampled at week 0.

The CDR3 is CASSEYLGPQHF. The DNA of the CDR3 is TGTGCCAGCAGTGAATATTTGGGGCCCCAGCATTTT. The rearrangement joins TRBV25-1 to TRBJ1-5; unclear D gene. Looked up from germline, CDR1 is MGHDK and CDR2 is SYGVNS. Trimming shortened V by 0 bases and J by 9 bases, and 6 bases separated the two germline ends. The CDR3 has 12 residues.